Listed below are T cell receptor beta chains from one sample, sequenced in a study of OX40 agonist ivuxolimab in advanced cancers. The method was immunoSEQ multiplex PCR; TCRdb's version includes in-frame clones alone and lacks a portion of them. Of 55,000 to 65,000 clones listed, around four fifths are singletons. The starting material was CD4+ or CD8+ T cells sorted from blood, obtained in a trial of the OX40 agonist ivuxolimab. Receptor source: an adult with an advanced solid tumor such as melanoma, head and neck, liver or kidney cancer. Each CDR3 is given with its conserved first and last residue. The D gene is left open where the match is weak. Rows give clone size only sometimes, using once, few, many, or a class for an expanded clone.

TRBJ1-1 . . TRBV7-2 TGTGCCAGCAGCTTCAGGGCCGAAGCTTTCTTT CASSFRAEAFF
TRBJ1-3 . . TRBV13 TGTGCCAGCAACCCAGGAGGCCCGTTCTCTGGAAACACCATATATTTT CASNPGGPFSGNTIYF
TRBJ2-5 TRBD1 . TRBV10-1 TGCGCCAGCAGTGCCCGACAGGGCCCCGGGGAGACCCAGTACTTC CASSARQGPGETQYF
TRBJ2-6 TRBD1 once TRBV19 TGTGCCAGTAGTCTACAGGGGTCTGGGGCCAACGTCCTGACTTTC CASSLQGSGANVLTF
TRBJ1-1 TRBD1 . TRBV19 TGTGCCAGTAGTATCGGGACAGGGCGCCTTGAAGCTTTCTTT CASSIGTGRLEAFF
TRBJ1-2 TRBD1 . TRBV28 TGTGCCAGCAGTTTACCGTGGGACAGGGGGTATGGCTACACCTTC CASSLPWDRGYGYTF
TRBJ1-6 . . TRBV5-4 TGTGCCAGCAGCTTGGAGGGCAGGGTGGATAATTCACCCCTCCACTTT CASSLEGRVDNSPLHF
TRBJ1-4 . . TRBV7-2 TGTGCCAGCAGCGTGGACGGGACCTCAACTAATGAGAAACTGTTTTTT CASSVDGTSTNEKLFF
TRBJ1-1 TRBD1 . TRBV7-9 TGTGCCAGCAGCCCGGGACAGGCTATAAGTGAAGCTTTCTTT CASSPGQAISEAFF
TRBJ2-3 . once TRBV9 TGTGCCAGCAGCGTAGAACCTAGCGTAGGAGATACGCAGTATTTT CASSVEPSVGDTQYF
TRBJ2-1 TRBD1 . TRBV19 TGTGCCAGTAGTAGTTCACTCAACCGGGACAGGGACAATGAGCAGTTCTTC CASSSSLNRDRDNEQFF
TRBJ2-1 TRBD1 . TRBV29-1 TGCAGCGCCCTGGGACAGGGACCCGACAATGAGCAGTTCTTC CSALGQGPDNEQFF
TRBJ1-3 . . TRBV6-5 TGTGCCAGCAGCGCGTTGGACACCATATATTTT CASSALDTIYF
TRBJ1-3 . few TRBV6-1 TGTGCCAGCAGTGAACCCAGGTGGAGCTCTGGAAACACCATATATTTT CASSEPRWSSGNTIYF
TRBJ2-3 TRBD2 . TRBV7-6 TGTGCCAGCAGCTTACGACTAGCGGGAGTGGTAGATACGCAGTATTTT CASSLRLAGVVDTQYF
TRBJ2-3 TRBD2 . TRBV7-6 TGTGCCAGCACCCCCTTGCCCAGCGCGGGAGCTGTGGGAGATACGCAGTATTTT CASTPLPSAGAVGDTQYF
TRBJ1-1 . . TRBV9 TGTGCCAGCAGCGCCACCGGGACCCTGAACACTGAAGCTTTCTTT CASSATGTLNTEAFF
TRBJ2-1 TRBD2 . TRBV9 TGTGCCAGCAGCGGAACCGGGACTAGCGCATACAATGAGCAGTTCTTC CASSGTGTSAYNEQFF
TRBJ1-4 . . TRBV5-4 TGTGCCAGCAGCCGCACATTCGGGGAGGAAGAAAAACTGTTTTTT CASSRTFGEEEKLFF
TRBJ1-1 . . TRBV25-1 TGTGCCAGCAGTGAACATGGGAATAGGGACACTGAAGCTTTCTTT CASSEHGNRDTEAFF